This entry lists 28 T cell receptor beta chains sequenced from one sample in a study of OX40 agonist ivuxolimab in advanced cancers. Clones were sequenced by immunoSEQ multiplex PCR, and TCRdb holds only the in-frame ones, with some missing. Among around 77,000 clones, over 85% were seen once, and the ten largest hold 4% to 5%. The starting material was CD4+ or CD8+ T cells sorted from blood, obtained in a trial of the OX40 agonist ivuxolimab. The receptors originated from an adult with an advanced solid tumor such as melanoma, head and neck, liver or kidney cancer.

CDR3 loop: CASSPTSGSKQFF. The DNA for the CDR3 is TGTGCCAGCAGCCCGACGAGCGGGAGTAAGCAGTTCTTC. The rearrangement links TRBV7-3 to TRBJ2-1; 8 bases align to TRBD2. Trimming at V came to 5 bases and at J to 11 bases, leaving 8 bases not matched to a gene. Germline V gene data show CDR1 as SGHTA and CDR2 as FQGTGA. This CDR3 region has 13 residues.

The rearrangement links TRBV7-6 to TRBJ2-7; 7 bases are a match to TRBD2. Germline values: CDR1 SGHVS, CDR2 FNYEAQ. The CDR3 runs 15 residues. The ends lost 5 bases at V and 4 bases at J; junction bases unmatched: 11. CDR3: CASSETPGGSYEQYF. In DNA, the CDR3 is TGTGCCAGCAGCGAAACCCCCGGGGGGTCGTACGAGCAGTACTTC. The entire variable domain, with the rest obtained from reference TRBV7-6 and TRBJ2-7, is as follows: GAGVSQSPRYKVTKRGQDVALRCDPISGHVSLYWYRQALGQGPEFLTYFNYEAQQDKSGLPNDRFSAERPEGSISTLTIQRTEQRDSAMYRCASSETPGGSYEQYFGPGTRLTVT.

This chain uses TRBV28 with TRBJ1-5; D is unclear. V shed 8 bases and J shed 0 bases, with 5 bases lying between them. The CDR3 covers 12 residues. CDR1 and CDR2 (germline): MDHEN, SYDVKM. The CDR3 region has the DNA TGTGCCAGCCAAGATAGCAATCAGCCCCAGCATTTT. This sequence encodes CASQDSNQPQHF.

The chain has TRBV5-1 and TRBJ2-7; 10 nucleotides line up with TRBD2. This CDR3 region has 17 residues. V shed 3 bases, J shed 4 bases, and the junction held 13 bases outside the gene matches. Per the germline V gene, CDR1 is SGHRS and CDR2 is YFSETQ. This chain's CDR3 is CASSYRTSGNFNYEQYF. The DNA of the CDR3 is TGCGCCAGCAGCTACCGGACTAGCGGCAACTTTAATTACGAGCAGTACTTC.

The rearrangement links TRBV30 to TRBJ2-3; 8 bases are shared with TRBD2. J gave up 3 bases and V 2 bases, and 4 bases lay outside the gene matches. CDR3 length: 14 residues. The germline V gene encodes CDR1 GTSNPN and CDR2 SVGIG (reference sequence). CDR3 amino acids: CAWSLTSATDTQYF. The DNA for the CDR3 is TGTGCCTGGAGTTTGACTAGCGCAACAGATACGCAGTATTTT.

V usage is TRBV5-6 and J usage is TRBJ2-7, with D possibly being TRBD2 (6 bases). Per the germline V gene, CDR1 is SGHDT and CDR2 is YYEEEE. The CDR3 is 14 amino acids. The V end was cut by 4 bases, the J end by 3 bases, with 14 bases between. The chain's CDR3 is CASSRTGRDYEQYF. The DNA for the CDR3 is TGTGCCAGCAGCCGCACGGGGCGGGACTACGAGCAGTACTTC.

This clone was observed once. The V and J genes are TRBV28 and TRBJ1-4; perhaps TRBD1 as D (6 bases). CDR1 and CDR2 (germline): MDHEN, SYDVKM. V lost 3 bases and J 7 bases, leaving 12 bases between the germline ends. The CDR3 sequence is 14 residues long. The CDR3 DNA is TGTGCCAGCAGTTTCTTCAGGGGTGGTGAAAAACTGTTTTTT. It codes for CASSFFRGGEKLFF.

V and J are TRBV4-2 and TRBJ2-1; TRBD2 agrees at 9 bases. The CDR3 loop spans 16 amino acids. Germline loops: CDR1 LGHNA, CDR2 YNFKEQ. With 1 base clipped from V and 7 bases from J, the junction kept 8 bases outside the gene matches. The CDR3 nucleotides are TGTGCCAGCAGCCAAGGCGCGGGAGGGCCGGAAAATGAGCAGTTCTTC. It translates to CASSQGAGGPENEQFF.

This sequence joins TRBV7-2 and TRBJ2-1; 10 bases align to TRBD2. CDR3 size: 13 residues. V lost 10 bases to trimming and J lost 8 bases; unmatched junction nucleotides: 8. The germline gives CDR1 SGHTA, CDR2 FQGNSA. CDR3 loop: CAISRLAGDEQFF. As DNA, the CDR3 is TGTGCCATATCCAGACTAGCGGGCGATGAGCAGTTCTTC.

This sequence joins TRBV7-6 and TRBJ2-7, with D possibly matching TRBD2 (5 bases). Trimming left V 2 bases short and J 5 bases short, with 10 bases between. Germline-derived CDR1 and CDR2 are SGHVS and FNYEAQ. The CDR3 spans 13 residues. The CDR3 bases are TGTGCCAGCAGCTTATCCGGGGAACACGAGCAGTACTTC. This translates into CASSLSGEHEQYF.

The rearrangement uses TRBV28 and TRBJ2-5; D perhaps matches TRBD1 (5 bases). Trimming shortened V by 4 bases and J by 4 bases, and 10 bases separated the two germline ends. Per germline, CDR1 MDHEN and CDR2 SYDVKM. CDR3 size: 13 residues. The CDR3 spells CASSSGQRETQYF. The CDR3 DNA sequence: TGTGCCAGCAGTTCAGGGCAGAGAGAGACCCAGTACTTC.

This chain links TRBV6-1 with TRBJ2-2; perhaps TRBD1 as D (6 bases). Trimming left V 2 bases short and J 4 bases short, with 11 bases between. Per the germline V gene, CDR1 is MNHNS and CDR2 is SASEGT. This CDR3 has 15 amino acids. CDR3 loop: CASSERGTATGELFF. In nucleotides, the CDR3 is TGTGCCAGCAGTGAAAGGGGGACCGCCACCGGGGAGCTGTTTTTT.

The gene calls are TRBV5-5 and TRBJ2-5; the match to TRBD2 covers 9 bases. The CDR3 has 15 amino acids. Per germline, CDR1 SGHKS and CDR2 YYEKEE (reference sequence). Losses at the gene ends were 0 bases for V and 5 bases for J; bases not matched to a gene: 5. The CDR3 nucleotides read TGTGCCAGCAGCTTGGATGCGGGAGGGCTTGAGACCCAGTACTTC. Amino acid sequence: CASSLDAGGLETQYF.

The J gene is TRBJ2-3, the V gene TRBV5-6, with 10 bases fitting TRBD2. This CDR3 comprises 15 residues. V was pared by 2 bases and J by 2 bases, with 2 bases of the junction left unmatched. Germline CDR1 and CDR2: SGHDT and YYEEEE. CDR3 DNA sequence: TGTGCCAGCAGCTTTAGCGGGAGGACCACAGATACGCAGTATTTT. Translated, it gives CASSFSGRTTDTQYF.

The V and J genes are TRBV29-1 and TRBJ1-2, with 7 bases matching TRBD1. Germline trimming cut 6 bases from V and 2 bases from J; bases unmatched to any gene: 3. The CDR3 sequence is 12 residues long. Germline-derived CDR1 and CDR2 are SQVTM and ANQGSEA. In DNA form, the CDR3 reads TGCAGCGTCTTGACAGGGAACTATGGCTACACCTTC. Protein product: CSVLTGNYGYTF.

The chain joins TRBV4-2 to TRBJ1-5, with a tentative D call TRBD1 (6 bases). The CDR3 length is 15 residues. Germline CDR1 reads LGHNA; CDR2 reads YNFKEQ. Trimming left V 0 bases short and J 4 bases short, with 10 bases between. Here the CDR3 DNA reads TGTGCCAGCAGCCAAGAGGGGGCAAGAAATCAGCCCCAGCATTTT. Amino acids: CASSQEGARNQPQHF.

The chain couples TRBV27 to TRBJ2-2, with TRBD2 matching 7 bases. CDR1 and CDR2 from the germline V gene are MNHEY and SMNVEV (reference sequence). Unmatched junction bases numbered 12, after V lost 7 bases and J lost 7 bases. This CDR3 comprises 15 residues. The CDR3 nucleotides read TGTGCCAGCACCTTATGGGGGAGGGCCAGCGGGGAGCTGTTTTTT. Amino acids: CASTLWGRASGELFF.

The chain employs TRBV11-2 and TRBJ2-1, with TRBD1 identical over 8 bases. The trim removed 0 bases at V and 9 bases at J, leaving 4 bases unmatched. This CDR3 comprises 14 residues. CDR1 SGHAT and CDR2 FQNNGV come from the germline V gene. CDR3 residues: CASSLDPGGGEQFF. The CDR3 DNA sequence: TGTGCCAGCAGCTTAGATCCAGGGGGCGGTGAGCAGTTCTTC.

This clone was counted between two and nine times. The chain employs TRBV5-1 and TRBJ2-7, with D unresolved. The germline V and J ends were trimmed by 2 bases and 4 bases, with 7 bases remaining between them. Germline CDR1 SGHRS, CDR2 YFSETQ. CDR3 length: 12 residues. CDR3 sequence: CASSLDRYEQYF. CDR3 in DNA: TGCGCCAGCAGCTTAGACCGATACGAGCAGTACTTC.

The gene calls are TRBV5-8 and TRBJ2-1, with 9 bases aligning to TRBD2. The CDR3 is 16 residues long. The germline V gene has CDR1 SGHTS and CDR2 YDEGEE. J gave up 9 bases and V 5 bases, and 15 bases lay outside the gene matches. The CDR3 region is CASRRIAGAAAIEQFF. Written as DNA, the CDR3 is TGTGCCAGCAGAAGAATAGCGGGAGCCGCAGCGATTGAGCAGTTCTTC.

This chain joins TRBV5-5 and TRBJ1-4; 7 bases align to TRBD1. There are 13 residues in the CDR3. The germline V gene has CDR1 SGHKS and CDR2 YYEKEE (reference sequence). V trimming: 4 bases; J trimming: 7 bases; junction bases outside the gene matches: 4. CDR3 in amino acids: CASSLTGIEKLFF. Written as DNA, the CDR3 is TGTGCCAGCAGCCTGACAGGGATTGAAAAACTGTTTTTT. The whole variable domain, filled in from reference TRBV5-5 and TRBJ1-4, reads DAGVTQSPTHLIKTRGQQVTLRCSPISGHKSVSWYQQVLGQGPQFIFQYYEKEERGRGNFPDRFSARQFPNYSSELNVNALLLGDSALYLCASSLTGIEKLFFGSGTQLSVL.

V gene TRBV19 combines with J gene TRBJ2-7, with D hard to call. Germline loops: CDR1 LNHDA, CDR2 SQIVND (reference sequence). Trimming stripped 3 bases from V and 6 bases from J, with 15 bases between. This CDR3 has 14 amino acids. The CDR3 region is CASSIMRDTPEQYF. The CDR3 coding sequence is TGTGCCAGTAGTATTATGCGAGACACTCCCGAGCAGTACTTC. Using reference TRBV19 and TRBJ2-7 for the parts outside the CDR3, the full variable domain is DGGITQSPKYLFRKEGQNVTLSCEQNLNHDAMYWYRQDPGQGLRLIYYSQIVNDFQKGDIAEGYSVSREKKESFPLTVTSAQKNPTAFYLCASSIMRDTPEQYFGPGTRLTVT.

This clone came up a few times. This chain uses TRBV7-3 with TRBJ2-7; the match to TRBD2 covers 9 bases. CDR1 is SGHTA and CDR2 is FQGTGA in the germline V gene. This CDR3 has 15 residues. The V and J ends lost 6 bases and 5 bases, in that order; junction bases with no gene match: 11. The CDR3 DNA reads as TGTGCCAGCAGTTCCGAAGGCGGGAGGGGTCACGAGCAGTACTTC. Protein: CASSSEGGRGHEQYF.

The chain uses TRBV28 and TRBJ2-7, with a possible D match to TRBD2 (5 bases). Trimming pared 6 bases from V and 4 bases from J, leaving 13 bases between. CDR1 and CDR2 from the germline V gene are MDHEN and SYDVKM. The CDR3 is made up of 13 amino acids. The CDR3 bases are TGTGCCAGCAGACTAGGGAGTGCGTACGAGCAGTACTTC. The encoded protein is CASRLGSAYEQYF.

This clone was seen only a few times. This sequence joins TRBV20-1 and TRBJ1-1; D might be TRBD1 (6 bases). The CDR3 has 11 amino acids. Deletions cut 7 bases from V and 1 base from J, with 7 bases between. The germline gives CDR1 DFQATT, CDR2 SNEGSKA (reference sequence). The CDR3 nucleotides are TGCAGTGGACAGGAGAACACTGAAGCTTTCTTT. As protein: CSGQENTEAFF.

The chain couples TRBV18 to TRBJ1-5; no definite D call. The germline V gene encodes CDR1 KGHSH and CDR2 LQKENI. V lost 5 bases and J 0 bases, leaving 8 bases between the germline ends. This CDR3 spans 14 amino acids. Written as DNA, the CDR3 is TGTGCCAGCTCAGACAAAACTAGCAATCAGCCCCAGCATTTT. It is translated as CASSDKTSNQPQHF.

The chain recombines TRBV25-1 with TRBJ2-2; D not certain. The CDR3 sequence is 13 residues long. Trimming shortened V by 4 bases and J by 3 bases, and 6 bases separated the two germline ends. Germline-derived CDR1 and CDR2 are MGHDK and SYGVNS. This chain's CDR3 is CASSGSDTGELFF. For the CDR3, the DNA is TGTGCCAGCAGTGGGTCAGACACCGGGGAGCTGTTTTTT. Filled out from reference TRBV25-1 and TRBJ2-2, the complete variable domain reads EADIYQTPRYLVIGTGKKITLECSQTMGHDKMYWYQQDPGMELHLIHYSYGVNSTEKGDLSSESTVSRIRTEHFPLTLESARPSHTSQYLCASSGSDTGELFFGEGSRLTVL.

The V gene is TRBV4-1, the J gene TRBJ1-2; TRBD1 matches 7 bases. Germline V gene data show CDR1 as MGHRA and CDR2 as YSYEKL. This CDR3 contains 15 residues. V lost 4 bases to trimming and J lost 0 bases; unmatched junction nucleotides: 5. The CDR3 region is CASSPRQGTNYGYTF. For the CDR3, the DNA is TGCGCCAGCAGCCCCCGACAGGGAACTAACTATGGCTACACCTTC.